This TCR beta chain appears in the sequencing data of a study of shared clonotypes between healthy human individuals. Whole-study results and caveats: The study generally estimated greater richness for naive than memory subsets.

Caucasian adults living in Nashville, Tennessee, provided all samples. Researchers partitioned CD4+ cells into CD45RA+ naive and CD45RA-negative memory subsets. There are 11 residues in the CDR3. CDR1 is DFQATT, CDR2 SNEGSKA, per germline (reference sequence). Trimming cost V 3 bases and J 9 bases, with 11 bases left between them. Sorted-subset replicate PCRs used approximately 190 ng of genomic DNA. This amount corresponded to approximately 30,000 T cell genomes. Using immunoSEQ multiplex PCR, the repertoire was profiled, and TCRdb retains in-frame clones only, with some absent. The sample records 2 million to 2.5 million clones, 85% to 95% being singletons. A note on this clone: What it binds is unknown.

The sequencing input was naive CD4+ T cells from PBMCs. Subset indicated: CD45RA+ positively selected. This clonotype was sampled from a man aged 18 to 29 in good health. Some clones in this sample may be carry-over from other donors' samples. This rearrangement joins TRBV20-1 to TRBJ2-5, with D uncertain. The CDR3: CSARTDTAQYF. CDR3 coding DNA: TGCAGTGCTAGGACCGACACGGCCCAGTACTTC.